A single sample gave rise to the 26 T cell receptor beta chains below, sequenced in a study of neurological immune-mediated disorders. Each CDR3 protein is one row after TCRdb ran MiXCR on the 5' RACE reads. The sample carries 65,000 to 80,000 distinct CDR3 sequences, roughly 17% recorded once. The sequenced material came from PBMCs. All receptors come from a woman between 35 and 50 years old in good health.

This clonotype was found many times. The DNA of the CDR3 is TGCGCCAGCAGCTTGGGTGAAGTCACCGGGGAGCTGTTTTTT. Encoded protein: CASSLGEVTGELFF. This chain uses TRBV5-1 with TRBJ2-2; D is ambiguous. V lost 0 bases, J lost 4 bases, and 7 bases lay in between. Germline loops: CDR1 SGHRS, CDR2 YFSETQ. The CDR3 extends over 14 amino acids.

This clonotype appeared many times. The CDR3 reads CASAPGRGPGYTF. CDR3 nucleotides: TGTGCCAGCGCACCCGGCAGGGGCCCTGGCTACACCTTC. The chain combines TRBV2 with TRBJ1-2; tentative D call: TRBD1 (6 bases). There are 13 residues in the CDR3. V was cut by 8 bases and J by 7 bases, with 17 bases left in between. Germline V CDR1 and CDR2: SNHLY, FYNNEI.

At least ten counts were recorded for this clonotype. CDR3 sequence (DNA): TGTGCCAGCAGTTACTCGATACTAGACAATGAGCAGTTCTTC. Protein: CASSYSILDNEQFF. The chain is built from TRBV6-2 or TRBV6-3 and TRBJ2-1; weak D call: TRBD2 (5 bases). Germline CDR1 and CDR2: MNHEY and SVGEGT. Trimming took off 0 bases at V and 5 bases at J, with 8 bases between the two ends. This CDR3 contains 14 residues.

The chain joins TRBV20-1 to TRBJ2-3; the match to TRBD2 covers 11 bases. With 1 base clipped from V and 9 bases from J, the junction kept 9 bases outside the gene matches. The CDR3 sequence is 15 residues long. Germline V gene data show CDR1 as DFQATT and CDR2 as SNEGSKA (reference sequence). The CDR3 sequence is CSARGSSGGPWTQYF. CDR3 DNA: TGCAGTGCTAGAGGTTCTAGCGGGGGGCCCTGGACGCAGTATTTT.

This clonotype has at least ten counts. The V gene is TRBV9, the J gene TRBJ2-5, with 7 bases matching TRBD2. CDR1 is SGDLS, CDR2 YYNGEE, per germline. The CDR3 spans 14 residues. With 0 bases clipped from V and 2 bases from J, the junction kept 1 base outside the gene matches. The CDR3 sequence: CASSVGTRQETQYF. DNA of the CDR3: TGTGCCAGCAGCGTAGGGACTAGGCAAGAGACCCAGTACTTC.

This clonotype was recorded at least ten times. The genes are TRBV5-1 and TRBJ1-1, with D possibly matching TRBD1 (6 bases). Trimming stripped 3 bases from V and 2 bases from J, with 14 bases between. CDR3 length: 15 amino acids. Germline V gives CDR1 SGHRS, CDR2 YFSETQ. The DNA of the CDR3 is TGCGCCAGCAGCTGGGAGACGGGACAAAACACTGAAGCTTTCTTT. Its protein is CASSWETGQNTEAFF.

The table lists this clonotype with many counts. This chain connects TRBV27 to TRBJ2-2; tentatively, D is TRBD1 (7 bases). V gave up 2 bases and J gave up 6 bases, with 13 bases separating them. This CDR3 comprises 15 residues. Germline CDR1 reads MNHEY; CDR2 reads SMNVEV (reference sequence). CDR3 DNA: TGTGCCAGCAGTTTAGATCCCAGGGGGGCCGGGGAGCTGTTTTTT. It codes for CASSLDPRGAGELFF.

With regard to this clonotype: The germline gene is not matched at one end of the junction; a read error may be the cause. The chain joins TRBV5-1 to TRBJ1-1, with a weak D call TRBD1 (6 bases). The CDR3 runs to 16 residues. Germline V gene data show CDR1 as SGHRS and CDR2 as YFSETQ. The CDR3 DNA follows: TGCGCCAGCAGTCCTGTACAGGGAATGGTGAACACCGAAGCTTTCTTT. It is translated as CASSPVQGMVNTEAFF.

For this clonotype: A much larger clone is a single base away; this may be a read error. This CDR3 is CASSLFGGGMQYF. In DNA form, the CDR3 reads TGTGCCAGCAGCTTATTTGGTGGAGGTATGCAGTATTTT. The J gene is TRBJ2-3, the V gene TRBV7-9, with D possibly matching TRBD2 (5 bases). Germline V gives CDR1 SEHNR, CDR2 FQNEAQ (reference sequence). The V end was cut by 2 bases, the J end by 11 bases, with 14 bases between. The CDR3 has 13 amino acids.

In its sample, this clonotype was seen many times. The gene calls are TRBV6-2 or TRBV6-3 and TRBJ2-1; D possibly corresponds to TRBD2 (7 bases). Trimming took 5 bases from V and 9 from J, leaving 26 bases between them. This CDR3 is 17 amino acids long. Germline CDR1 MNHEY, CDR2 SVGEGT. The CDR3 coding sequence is TGTGCCAGCAGTCCCTTAGGCCCTTTCGGGGGGCCCGGTGAGCAGTTCTTC. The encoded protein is CASSPLGPFGGPGEQFF.

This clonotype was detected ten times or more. Written as DNA, the CDR3 is TGTGCCAGCAGTGCCCCGGGACAAGGCGCTCCCCCCTACGAGCAGTACGTC. Encoded protein: CASSAPGQGAPPYEQYV. The V call is TRBV28, the J call TRBJ2-7; a possible D gene is TRBD1 (6 bases). CDR1 is MDHEN and CDR2 is SYDVKM in the germline V gene. The V end lost 5 bases, the J end lost 2 bases, and 22 bases lay between the germline ends. CDR3 length equals 17 residues.

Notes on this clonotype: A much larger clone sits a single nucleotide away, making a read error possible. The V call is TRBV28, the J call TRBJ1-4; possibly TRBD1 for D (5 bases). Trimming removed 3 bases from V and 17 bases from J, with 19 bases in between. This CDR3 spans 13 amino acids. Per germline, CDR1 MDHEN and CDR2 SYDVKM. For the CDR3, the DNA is TGTGCCAGCAGTTTTGTCGTAGGGGACCGCGCTTTTTTT. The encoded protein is CASSFVVGDRAFF.

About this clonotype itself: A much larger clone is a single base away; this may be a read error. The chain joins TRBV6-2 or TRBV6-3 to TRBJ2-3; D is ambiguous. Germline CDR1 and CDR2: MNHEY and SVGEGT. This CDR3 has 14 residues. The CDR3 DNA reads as TGTGCCAGCAGCCCCCCGGCGGCCGAACGGACGCGGTATTTT. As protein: CASSPPAAERTRYF.

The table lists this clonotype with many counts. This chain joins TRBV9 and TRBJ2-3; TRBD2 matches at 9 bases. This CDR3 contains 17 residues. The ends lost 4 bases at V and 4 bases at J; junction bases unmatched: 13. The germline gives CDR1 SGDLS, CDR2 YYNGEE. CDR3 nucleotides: TGTGCCAGCAGCCCACCCCCCGTCAGCGGGGGGCCAGATACGCAGTATTTT. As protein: CASSPPPVSGGPDTQYF.

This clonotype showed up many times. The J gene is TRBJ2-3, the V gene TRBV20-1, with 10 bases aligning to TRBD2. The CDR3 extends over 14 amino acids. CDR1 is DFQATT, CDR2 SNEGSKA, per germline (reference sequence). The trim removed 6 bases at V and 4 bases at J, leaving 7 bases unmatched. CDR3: CSASGGVPPDTQYF. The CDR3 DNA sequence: TGCAGTGCCAGCGGGGGGGTCCCCCCAGATACGCAGTATTTT.

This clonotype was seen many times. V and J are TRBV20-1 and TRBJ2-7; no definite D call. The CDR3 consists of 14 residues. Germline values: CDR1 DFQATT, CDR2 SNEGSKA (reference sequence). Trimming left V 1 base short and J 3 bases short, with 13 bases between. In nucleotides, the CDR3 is TGCAGTGCTAGAGGAAGTCCGCCGCACTACGAGCAGTACGTC. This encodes CSARGSPPHYEQYV.

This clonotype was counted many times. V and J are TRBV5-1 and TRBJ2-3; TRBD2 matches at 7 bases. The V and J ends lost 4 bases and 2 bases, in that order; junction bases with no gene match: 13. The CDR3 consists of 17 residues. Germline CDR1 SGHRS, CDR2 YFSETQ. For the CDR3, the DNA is TGCGCCAGCAGCCCCAGGACCGGGGGGATAAACACAGATACGCAGTATTTT. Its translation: CASSPRTGGINTDTQYF.

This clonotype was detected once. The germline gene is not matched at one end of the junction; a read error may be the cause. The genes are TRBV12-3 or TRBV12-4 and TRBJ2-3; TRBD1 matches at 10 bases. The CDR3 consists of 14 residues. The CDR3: CTSRRQGARDTQYF. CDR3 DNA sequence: TGTACCAGCAGGAGACAGGGGGCGCGGGATACGCAGTATTTT.

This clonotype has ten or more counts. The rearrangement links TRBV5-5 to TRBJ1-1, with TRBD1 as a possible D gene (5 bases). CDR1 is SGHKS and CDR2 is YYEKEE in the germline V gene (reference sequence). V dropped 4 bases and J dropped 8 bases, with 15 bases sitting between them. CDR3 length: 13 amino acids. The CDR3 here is CASSPAGGVEAFF. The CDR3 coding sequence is TGTGCCAGCAGCCCTGCTGGGGGTGTAGAAGCTTTCTTT. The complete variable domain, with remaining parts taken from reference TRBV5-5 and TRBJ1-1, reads DAGVTQSPTHLIKTRGQQVTLRCSPISGHKSVSWYQQVLGQGPQFIFQYYEKEERGRGNFPDRFSARQFPNYSSELNVNALLLGDSALYLCASSPAGGVEAFFGQGTRLTVV.

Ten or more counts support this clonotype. The CDR3 reads CASSSPWGHQETQYF. The CDR3 DNA follows: TGTGCCAGCAGTTCCCCCTGGGGGCACCAAGAGACCCAGTACTTC. V is TRBV12-3 or TRBV12-4 and J is TRBJ2-5; D is perhaps TRBD1 (6 bases). The V gene lost 4 bases and the J gene lost 0 bases, with 12 bases spanning the gap. The CDR3 length is 15 residues.

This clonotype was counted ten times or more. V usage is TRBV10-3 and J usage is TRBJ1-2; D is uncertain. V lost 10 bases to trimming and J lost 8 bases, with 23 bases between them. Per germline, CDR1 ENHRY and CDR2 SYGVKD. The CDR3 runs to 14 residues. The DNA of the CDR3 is TGTGCCACGTTACCTGAGACGAGGGCGGGAGGCTACACCTTC. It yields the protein CATLPETRAGGYTF.

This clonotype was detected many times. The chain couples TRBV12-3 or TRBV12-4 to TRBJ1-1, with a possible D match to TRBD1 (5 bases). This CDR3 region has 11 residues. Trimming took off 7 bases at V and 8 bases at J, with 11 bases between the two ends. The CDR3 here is CASTLPGEAFF. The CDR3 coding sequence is TGTGCCAGCACCCTGCCAGGGGAAGCTTTCTTT.

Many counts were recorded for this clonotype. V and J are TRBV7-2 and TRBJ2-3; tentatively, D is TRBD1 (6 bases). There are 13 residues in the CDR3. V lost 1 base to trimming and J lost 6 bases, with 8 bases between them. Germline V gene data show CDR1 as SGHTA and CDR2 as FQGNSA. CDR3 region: CASSLGGPDTQYF. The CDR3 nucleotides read TGTGCCAGCAGCTTAGGGGGGCCGGATACGCAGTATTTT.

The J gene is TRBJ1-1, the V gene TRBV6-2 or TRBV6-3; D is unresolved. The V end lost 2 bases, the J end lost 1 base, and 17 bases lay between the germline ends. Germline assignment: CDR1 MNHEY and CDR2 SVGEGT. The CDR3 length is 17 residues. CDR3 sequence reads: CASSYVGLDISNTEAFF. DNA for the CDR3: TGTGCCAGCAGTTACGTAGGCCTCGACATCTCGAACACTGAAGCTTTCTTT.

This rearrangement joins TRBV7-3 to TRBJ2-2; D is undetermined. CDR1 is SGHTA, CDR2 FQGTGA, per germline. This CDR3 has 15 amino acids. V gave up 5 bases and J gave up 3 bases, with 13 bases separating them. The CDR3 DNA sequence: TGTGCCAGCAGCCCTCCCAGGAAGGACACCGGGGAGCTGTTTTTT. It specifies CASSPPRKDTGELFF.

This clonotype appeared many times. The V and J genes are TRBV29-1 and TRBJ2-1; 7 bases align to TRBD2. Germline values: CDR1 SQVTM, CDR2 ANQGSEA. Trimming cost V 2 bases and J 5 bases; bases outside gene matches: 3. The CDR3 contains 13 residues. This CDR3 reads CSVERTRNNEQFF. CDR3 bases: TGCAGCGTTGAAAGGACTAGAAACAATGAGCAGTTCTTC.